This T cell receptor beta chain is drawn from a study of low-dose radiotherapy and immunotherapy resistance in tumors. This clonotype was recorded at least ten times. Time point described: after trial treatment. Treatment: LDRT plus nivolumab, ipilimumab, low-dose cyclophosphamide and aspirin (RACIN trial). The V gene end was trimmed by 4 bases and the J gene end by 5 bases; junction bases not matched to a gene: 9. The CDR3 extends over 16 amino acids. In germline, CDR1 is SGHDN, CDR2 FVKESK. TRAV- and TRBV-specific primers were used for first-strand cDNA, which covered alpha and beta chains. TCRs were amplified for roughly 20 PCR cycles with a constant-region primer and V-primer adapter. Amplification of isolated mRNA was accomplished via in vitro transcription. TCRdb recomputed calls from the reads with MiXCR, one row per CDR3 protein. The sample lists roughly 56,000 distinct CDR3 sequences, around a quarter occurring once.

The sequencing here drew on PBMCs, taken after low-dose radiotherapy plus immunotherapy. The receptor was derived from a male donor with prostate cancer. The J gene is TRBJ2-1, the V gene TRBV14; 9 bases align to TRBD1. The CDR3 region is CASSRIRTGANNEQFF. The DNA of the CDR3 is TGTGCCAGCAGCCGAATAAGGACAGGGGCCAACAATGAGCAGTTCTTC. Variable domain in full (rest from reference TRBV14 and TRBJ2-1): EAGVTQFPSHSVIEKGQTVTLRCDPISGHDNLYWYRRVMGKEIKFLLHFVKESKQDESGMPNNRFLAERTGGTYSTLKVQPAELEDSGVYFCASSRIRTGANNEQFFGPGTRLTVL.